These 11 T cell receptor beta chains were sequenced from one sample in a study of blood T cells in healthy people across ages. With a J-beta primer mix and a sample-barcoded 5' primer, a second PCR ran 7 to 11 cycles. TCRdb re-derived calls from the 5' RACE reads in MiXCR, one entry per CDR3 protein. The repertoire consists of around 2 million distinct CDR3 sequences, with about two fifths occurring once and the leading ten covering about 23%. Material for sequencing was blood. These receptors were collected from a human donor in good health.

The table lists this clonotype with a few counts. CDR3 in DNA: TGCGCCAGCAGCCAAGATTTCGGGGGGGGCTGGGAGACCCAGTACTTC. Protein sequence: CASSQDFGGGWETQYF. This rearrangement joins TRBV4-3 to TRBJ2-5; 8 bases fit TRBD2. The CDR3 consists of 16 residues. CDR1 is LGHNA and CDR2 is YSLEER in the germline V gene. V lost 0 bases to trimming and J lost 5 bases; unmatched junction nucleotides: 8.

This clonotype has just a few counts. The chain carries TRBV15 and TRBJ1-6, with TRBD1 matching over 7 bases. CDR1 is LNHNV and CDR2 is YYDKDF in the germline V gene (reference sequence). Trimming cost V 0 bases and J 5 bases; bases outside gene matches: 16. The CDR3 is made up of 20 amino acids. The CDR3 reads CATSRDKWGQRVLHNSPLHF. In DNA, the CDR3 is TGTGCCACCAGCAGAGATAAATGGGGACAGAGGGTCTTACATAATTCACCCCTCCACTTT.

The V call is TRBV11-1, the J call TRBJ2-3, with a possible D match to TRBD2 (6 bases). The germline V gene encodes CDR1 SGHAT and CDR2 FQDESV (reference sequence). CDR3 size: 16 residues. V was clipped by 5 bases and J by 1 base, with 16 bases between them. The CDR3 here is CASSPKRGGGTDTQYF. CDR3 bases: TGTGCCAGCAGCCCAAAGAGGGGAGGAGGCACAGATACGCAGTATTTT.

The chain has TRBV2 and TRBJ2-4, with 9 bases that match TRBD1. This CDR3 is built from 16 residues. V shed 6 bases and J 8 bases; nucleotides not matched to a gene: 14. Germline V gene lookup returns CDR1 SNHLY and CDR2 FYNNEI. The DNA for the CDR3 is TGTGCCAGCAGCGACCCCGGGACAGGGCGGGTATACATTCAGTACTTC. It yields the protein CASSDPGTGRVYIQYF.

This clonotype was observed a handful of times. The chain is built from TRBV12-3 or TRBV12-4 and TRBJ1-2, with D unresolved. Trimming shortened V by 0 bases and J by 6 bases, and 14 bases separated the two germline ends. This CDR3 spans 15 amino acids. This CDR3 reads CASSLAVGGVNGYTF. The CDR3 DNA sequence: TGTGCCAGCAGTTTAGCGGTAGGCGGGGTGAATGGCTACACCTTC.

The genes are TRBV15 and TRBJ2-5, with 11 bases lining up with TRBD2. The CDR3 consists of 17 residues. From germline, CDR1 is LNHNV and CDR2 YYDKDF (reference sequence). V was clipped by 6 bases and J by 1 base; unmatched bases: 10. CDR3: CATRPGTSGGPQETQYF. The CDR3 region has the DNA TGTGCCACCAGACCTGGTACTAGCGGGGGACCCCAAGAGACCCAGTACTTC.

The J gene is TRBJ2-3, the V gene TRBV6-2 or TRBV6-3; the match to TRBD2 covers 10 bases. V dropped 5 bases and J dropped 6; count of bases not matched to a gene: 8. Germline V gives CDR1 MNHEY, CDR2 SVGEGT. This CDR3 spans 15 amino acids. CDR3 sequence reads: CASSLQRGGEDTQYF. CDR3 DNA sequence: TGTGCCAGCAGTCTGCAGCGGGGGGGCGAGGATACGCAGTATTTT.

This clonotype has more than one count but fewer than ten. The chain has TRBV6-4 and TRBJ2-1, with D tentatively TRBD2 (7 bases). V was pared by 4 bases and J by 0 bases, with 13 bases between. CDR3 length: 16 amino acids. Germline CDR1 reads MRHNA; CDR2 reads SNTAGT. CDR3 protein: CASSVRGGGSYNEQFF. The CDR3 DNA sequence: TGTGCCAGCAGTGTACGAGGGGGGGGCTCCTACAATGAGCAGTTCTTC.

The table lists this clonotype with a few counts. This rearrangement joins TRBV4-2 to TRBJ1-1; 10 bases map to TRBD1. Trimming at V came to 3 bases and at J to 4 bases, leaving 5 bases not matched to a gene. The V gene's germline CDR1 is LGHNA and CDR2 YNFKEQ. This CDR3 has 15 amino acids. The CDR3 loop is CASSHGTGDGTEAFF. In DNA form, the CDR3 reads TGTGCCAGCAGCCATGGGACAGGGGATGGCACTGAAGCTTTCTTT.

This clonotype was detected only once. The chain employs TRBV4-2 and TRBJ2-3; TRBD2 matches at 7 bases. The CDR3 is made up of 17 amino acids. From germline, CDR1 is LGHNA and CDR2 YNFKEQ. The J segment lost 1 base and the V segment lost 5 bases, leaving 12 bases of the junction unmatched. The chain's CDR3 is CASSYRAGLGGTDTQYF. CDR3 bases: TGTGCCAGCAGCTATAGAGCGGGGTTGGGTGGCACAGATACGCAGTATTTT.

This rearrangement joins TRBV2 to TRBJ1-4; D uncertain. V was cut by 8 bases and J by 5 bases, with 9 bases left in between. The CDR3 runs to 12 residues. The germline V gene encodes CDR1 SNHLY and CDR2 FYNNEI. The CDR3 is CASARLNEKLFF. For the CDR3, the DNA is TGTGCCAGCGCCAGACTCAATGAAAAACTGTTTTTT.